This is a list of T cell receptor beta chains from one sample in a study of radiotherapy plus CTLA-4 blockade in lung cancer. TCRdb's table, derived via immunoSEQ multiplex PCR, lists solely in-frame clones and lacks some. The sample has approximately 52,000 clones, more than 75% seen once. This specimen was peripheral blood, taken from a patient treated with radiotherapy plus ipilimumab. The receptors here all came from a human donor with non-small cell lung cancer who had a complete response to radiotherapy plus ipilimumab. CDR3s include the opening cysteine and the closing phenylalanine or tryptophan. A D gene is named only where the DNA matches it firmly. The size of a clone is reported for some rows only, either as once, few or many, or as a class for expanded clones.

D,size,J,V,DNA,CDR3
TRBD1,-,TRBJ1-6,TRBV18,TGTGCCAGCTCCCCCTCCACCGGGACAGGGGTTTCACCCCTCCACTTT,CASSPSTGTGVSPLHF
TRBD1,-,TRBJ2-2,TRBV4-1,TGCGCCAGCAGCCAAGAAAACAGGGGGCTGGAGCTGTTTTTT,CASSQENRGLELFF
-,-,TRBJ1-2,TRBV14,TGTGCCAGCAGCACCAGGGTGGACTATGGCTACACCTTC,CASSTRVDYGYTF
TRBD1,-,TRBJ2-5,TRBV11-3,TGTGCCAGCAGCGCAAACACGGACAGGGATGGAGAGACCCAGTACTTC,CASSANTDRDGETQYF
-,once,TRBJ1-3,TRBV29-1,TGCAGCGTTGAGGCAGGGTGGGGAAACACCATATATTTT,CSVEAGWGNTIYF
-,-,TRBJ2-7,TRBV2,TGTGCCAGCTGGACACCGAGCTCCTACGAGCAGTACTTC,CASWTPSSYEQYF
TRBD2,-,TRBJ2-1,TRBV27,TGTGCCAGCAGTTTAATAGCGGGGGACCTCTACAATGAGCAGTTCTTC,CASSLIAGDLYNEQFF
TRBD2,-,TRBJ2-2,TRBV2,TGTGCCAGCAGTGGCGGGACTAGCGTCACCGGGGAGCTGTTTTTT,CASSGGTSVTGELFF
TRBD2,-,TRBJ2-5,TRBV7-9,TGTGCCAGCAGCTTAGTCTTATCGCTAGCGGGGGGCCGGACCCAGTACTTC,CASSLVLSLAGGRTQYF
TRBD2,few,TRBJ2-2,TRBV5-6,TGTGCCAGCAGCCTCACACCCGGGGGGTACACCGGGGAGCTGTTTTTT,CASSLTPGGYTGELFF
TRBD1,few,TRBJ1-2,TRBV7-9,TGTGCCAGCAGCTTAGCTGGACAGGGGGCGGGGTATGGCTACACCTTC,CASSLAGQGAGYGYTF
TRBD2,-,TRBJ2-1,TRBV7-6,TGTGCCAGCAGCCAACTAGCGGGCGGAGGGAGTGAGCAGTTCTTC,CASSQLAGGGSEQFF
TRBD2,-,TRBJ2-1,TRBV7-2,TGTGCCAGCAGCCGTCCTCTAGCGGGAGATGATCTTGAGCAGTTCTTC,CASSRPLAGDDLEQFF
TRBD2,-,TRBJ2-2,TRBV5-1,TGCGCCAGCTCACCCTGGGGGGGGAGAAACACCGGGGAGCTGTTTTTT,CASSPWGGRNTGELFF
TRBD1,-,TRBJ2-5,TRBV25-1,TGTGCCAGCAGTGAACGGGGCAGGGGGCTTCAAGAGACCCAGTACTTC,CASSERGRGLQETQYF
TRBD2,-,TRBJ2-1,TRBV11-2,TGTGCCAGCAGCTTAGCCCCCTCCAGCGGGAGCCGCGAGCAGTTCTTC,CASSLAPSSGSREQFF
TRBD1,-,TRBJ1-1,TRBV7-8,TGTGCCAGCAGCTTTCGGGACAGCCAGAACACTGAAGCTTTCTTT,CASSFRDSQNTEAFF
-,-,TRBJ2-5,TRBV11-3,TGTGCCAGCAGCACCCCTTTTTCCGAGAACCAAGAGACCCAGTACTTC,CASSTPFSENQETQYF
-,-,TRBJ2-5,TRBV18,TGTGCCAGCTCACCCCGACAGGATTACGAAGAGACCCAGTACTTC,CASSPRQDYEETQYF
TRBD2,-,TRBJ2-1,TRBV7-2,TGTGCCAGCAGCTTAGGCGGTAGCGGGAGGGCCGAGTTCTTC,CASSLGGSGRAEFF
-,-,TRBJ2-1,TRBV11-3,TGTGCCAGCAGCTTCCGACAGAGCCCCTTGGTGCAGTTCTTC,CASSFRQSPLVQFF
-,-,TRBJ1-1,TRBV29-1,TGCAGCGTTGACCCGACGGGGAACACTGAAGCTTTCTTT,CSVDPTGNTEAFF
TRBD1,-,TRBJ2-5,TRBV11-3,TGTGCCAGCAGCTTAACAGGGGGTGAGCAGTACTTC,CASSLTGGEQYF
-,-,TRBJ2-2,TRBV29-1,TGCAGTATTCTGGGGCAGCCGAACACCGGGGAGCTGTTTTTT,CSILGQPNTGELFF
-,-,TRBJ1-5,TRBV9,TGTGCCAGCAGCGTACATCGGGGGGTTTGGGGCAATCAGCCCCAGCATTTT,CASSVHRGVWGNQPQHF
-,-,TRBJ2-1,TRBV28,TGTGCGGCACGTGGCGGATCCTCCTCCTACAATGAGCAGTTCTTC,CAARGGSSSYNEQFF
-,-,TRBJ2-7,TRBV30,TGTGCCTGGAATCCGGGTTCGTTCTACGAGCAGTACTTC,CAWNPGSFYEQYF
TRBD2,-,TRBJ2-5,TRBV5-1,TGCGCCAGCAGCTCTAACACCGGGACTAGCCCAATAGAGACCCAGTACTTC,CASSSNTGTSPIETQYF
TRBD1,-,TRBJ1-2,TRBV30,TGTGCCTGGAGTGTACTCGGGACAGGGGGCGGTATACTAATATTC,CAWSVLGTGGGILIF
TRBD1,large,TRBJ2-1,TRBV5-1,TGCGCCAGCACCTGGGACAGCAATGAGCAGTTCTTC,CASTWDSNEQFF
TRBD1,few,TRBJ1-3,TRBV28,TGTGCCAGCAGTTACAGGGGGGCCTCTGGAAACACCATATATTTT,CASSYRGASGNTIYF
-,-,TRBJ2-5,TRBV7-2,TGTGCCAGCATCGCCGGGGAACGAGGGGAGACCCAGTACTTC,CASIAGERGETQYF
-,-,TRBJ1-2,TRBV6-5,TGTGCCAGCAGCCCCCGCACAGGGTACTATGGCTACACCTTC,CASSPRTGYYGYTF
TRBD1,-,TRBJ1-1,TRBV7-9,TGTGCCAGCAGCGCGCAGGGGGAGACTGAAGCTTTCTTT,CASSAQGETEAFF
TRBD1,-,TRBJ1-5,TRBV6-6,TGTGCCAGCAGTTACGGCAGGGGGAACAATCAGCCCCAGCATTTT,CASSYGRGNNQPQHF
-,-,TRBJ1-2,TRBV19,TGTGCCAGTAGTAAGAGGGCGGTGATAAATAACTATGGCTACACCTTC,CASSKRAVINNYGYTF
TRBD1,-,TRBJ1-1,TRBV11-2,TGTGCCAGCAGGTGGCAGGGGGACACTGAAGCTTTCTTT,CASRWQGDTEAFF
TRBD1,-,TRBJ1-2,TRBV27,TGTGCCAGCAGTTCCTGGGACAGGGGGGACTATGGCTACACCTTC,CASSSWDRGDYGYTF
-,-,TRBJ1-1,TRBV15,TGTGCCACCAGCAACTCCGATACCGGGACACGAGCTTTCTTT,CATSNSDTGTRAFF
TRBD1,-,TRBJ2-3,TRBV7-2,TGTGCCAGCAGCTTAGTTGGTGGTCAAGGGGGCCGGGCAGATACGCAGTATTTT,CASSLVGGQGGRADTQYF
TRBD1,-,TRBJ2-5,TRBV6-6,TGTGCCAGCAGTCGTGGACAGGGACCCCAAGAGACCCAGTACTTC,CASSRGQGPQETQYF